This T cell receptor (beta chain) was documented in a study of blood T cell repertoires in COVID-19. Study context: Whether acute or convalescent, the COVID-19 samples came from the United States, Italy and Spain. T cells, B-cell-depleted T cells, or PBMCs provided the cDNA or gDNA that served as material.

Germline V gives CDR1 SNHLY, CDR2 FYNNEI. CDR3 length: 13 residues. The V end lost 5 bases, the J end lost 3 bases, and 10 bases lay between the germline ends. In the authors' workflow: Amplification of reference gene primers provided the estimated nucleated cell counts. Profiled with immunoSEQ multiplex PCR; TCRdb holds only in-frame clones, not every one. Clone size and the V and J calls come from that table; the DNA yielded D and trimming. The profile shows about 480,000 clones, around 88% of them singletons. The sequence came from a woman aged 25 to 39 with acute or convalescent COVID-19. The V call is TRBV2, the J call TRBJ1-2, with a tentative D call TRBD1 (5 bases). What was sequenced was peripheral blood. This chain's CDR3 is CASSSGGDYGYTF. The CDR3 DNA sequence: TGTGCCAGCAGTAGCGGGGGAGACTATGGCTACACCTTC.